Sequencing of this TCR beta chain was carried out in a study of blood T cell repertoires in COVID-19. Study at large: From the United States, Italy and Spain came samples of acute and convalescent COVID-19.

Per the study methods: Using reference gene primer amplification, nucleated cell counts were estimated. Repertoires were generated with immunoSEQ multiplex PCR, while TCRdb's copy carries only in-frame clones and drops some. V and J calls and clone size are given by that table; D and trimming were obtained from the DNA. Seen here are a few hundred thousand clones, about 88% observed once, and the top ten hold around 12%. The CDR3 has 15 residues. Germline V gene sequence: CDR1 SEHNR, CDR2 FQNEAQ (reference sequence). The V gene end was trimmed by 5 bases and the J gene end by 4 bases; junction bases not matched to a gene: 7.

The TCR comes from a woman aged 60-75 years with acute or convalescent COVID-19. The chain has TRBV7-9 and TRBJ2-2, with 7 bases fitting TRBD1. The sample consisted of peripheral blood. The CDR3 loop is CASSLGDSPTGELFF. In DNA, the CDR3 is TGTGCCAGCAGCCTCGGGGACAGCCCCACCGGGGAGCTGTTTTTT. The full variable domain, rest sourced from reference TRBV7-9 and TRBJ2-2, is DTGVSQNPRHKITKRGQNVTFRCDPISEHNRLYWYRQTLGQGPEFLTYFQNEAQLEKSRLLSDRFSAERPKGSFSTLEIQRTEQGDSAMYLCASSLGDSPTGELFFGEGSRLTVL.